These T cell receptor beta chains were read from a single sample in a study of T-cell memory formation after mild COVID-19. A single record per CDR3 protein comes from TCRdb applying MiXCR to the 5' RACE reads. This sample has hundreds of thousands of distinct CDR3 sequences, with approximately 8.4% found just once. Sequencing was done on a sample of PBMCs or a T cell subset sorted from them (not recorded which). The receptors originated from a man younger than 35 who had mild COVID-19 (a few samples of this study predate the infection). Cell type and time point are not known. CDR3s include the opening cysteine and the closing phenylalanine or tryptophan. D genes are given only for firm matches. For some rows the clone size is stated as once, few or many, or as a class when expanded; others skip it.

clone_size j_call v_call d_call cdr3_nt cdr3_aa
few TRBJ1-5 TRBV30 . TGTGCCGCCTCTGGGGGGGCCAATCAGCCCCAGCATTTT CAASGGANQPQHF
many TRBJ2-2 TRBV5-1 TRBD1 TGCGCCAGCAGCTTACTACAGGGGTCGGGCGGGGAGCTGTTTTTT CASSLLQGSGGELFF
. TRBJ2-7 TRBV14 . TGTGCCAGCAGCCAAGTCCCTTACGAGCAGTACTTC CASSQVPYEQYF
few TRBJ2-5 TRBV20-1 . TGCAGTGCTAGAGATGAGGGCAGGGACGGGACCCAGTACTTC CSARDEGRDGTQYF
few TRBJ2-5 TRBV6-5 . TGTGCCAGCAGTCACATTTGGACTCCTGAGGTAGAGACCCAGTACTTC CASSHIWTPEVETQYF
few TRBJ2-5 TRBV3-1 . TGTGCCAGCCGGGGATACGGCGCTTTCGAGACCCAGTACTTC CASRGYGAFETQYF
few TRBJ1-5 TRBV19 . TGTGCCAGTAGTACCCCAGGTCCGCCCCACCAGCCCCAGCATTTT CASSTPGPPHQPQHF
. TRBJ2-2 TRBV7-3 . TGTGCCAGCAGCCCCCGACAGACCGGGGAGCTGTTTTTT CASSPRQTGELFF
. TRBJ2-7 TRBV7-9 . TGTGCCAGCAGCTTAGCGGCAGGGGAGCCAAGGGAGCAGTACTTC CASSLAAGEPREQYF
few TRBJ1-4 TRBV12-3/TRBV12-4 . TGTGCCAGCAGTTTCACGGTTGCAACTAATGAAAAACTGTTTTTT CASSFTVATNEKLFF
few TRBJ2-7 TRBV5-1 . TGCGCCAGCAGCCGCACAGGACAGAGCTCCTACGAGCAGTACTTC CASSRTGQSSYEQYF
few TRBJ1-1 TRBV5-6 . TGTGCCAGCAGCTGGGGGCAGACTGAAGCTTTCTTT CASSWGQTEAFF
. TRBJ1-2 TRBV10-3 . TGTGCCATCAGTGAGTCATTCGTCCAGAACTATGGCTACACCTTC CAISESFVQNYGYTF
medium-sized TRBJ1-5 TRBV4-1 . TGCGCCAGCAGCCAAGATTCCGGGGGCAGTCAGCCCCAGCATTTT CASSQDSGGSQPQHF